A selection of T cell receptor beta chains follows, all from one sample in a study of CD8+ T cells in alopecia areata. Generated by immunoSEQ multiplex PCR, the TCRdb table keeps only in-frame clones and is missing some. The sample has over 100,000 clones, around 53% seen once. The sample was CD4+ T cells sorted from blood, taken at week 4, from a patient treated with tofacitinib. All receptors derive from a human donor with alopecia areata. The CDR3 runs from the conserved cysteine through the conserved F or W. The D gene is left open where the match is weak. Part of the rows lack a size; the others show once, few, many or a class for expanded clones.

V gene	clone size	D gene	J gene	CDR3 length	CDR3 protein	CDR3 DNA
TRBV6-6	.	TRBD2	TRBJ2-7	15	CASSYGLADLYEQYF	TGTGCCAGCAGTTATGGTCTAGCGGATCTCTACGAGCAGTACTTC
TRBV30	.	TRBD1	TRBJ1-5	16	CAWREGQGMSNQPQHF	TGTGCCTGGAGAGAGGGACAGGGAATGAGCAATCAGCCCCAGCATTTT
TRBV30	.	TRBD2	TRBJ2-1	15	CAWSPAGGPTKEQFF	TGTGCCTGGAGCCCAGCGGGAGGGCCTACAAAGGAGCAGTTCTTC
TRBV29-1	.	TRBD1	TRBJ2-7	12	CSVYTQGNEQYF	TGCAGCGTTTACACACAGGGGAACGAGCAGTACTTC
TRBV12-5	.	.	TRBJ1-5	15	CASGQGTDSNQPQHF	TGTGCTAGTGGCCAGGGTACGGACAGCAATCAGCCCCAGCATTTT
TRBV18	.	.	TRBJ1-6	14	CASSSGGQSSPLHF	TGTGCCAGCTCATCCGGGGGCCAGAGTTCACCCCTCCACTTT
TRBV2	few	TRBD1	TRBJ1-6	16	CASTTQGDRGNSPLHF	TGTGCCAGCACCACGCAGGGAGACAGGGGTAATTCACCCCTCCACTTT
TRBV29-1	.	.	TRBJ1-5	14	CSVEDQAGNQPQHF	TGCAGCGTTGAAGATCAGGCGGGGAATCAGCCCCAGCATTTT
TRBV15	.	.	TRBJ2-2	16	CATSREGGTVTGELFF	TGTGCCACCAGCAGAGAGGGAGGGACAGTAACCGGGGAGCTGTTTTTT
TRBV6-6	.	.	TRBJ2-7	16	CASSYLTARGSYEQYF	TGTGCCAGCAGTTACCTTACGGCACGGGGGTCCTACGAGCAGTACTTC
TRBV30	.	.	TRBJ1-2	11	CAWSVTYGYTF	TGTGCCTGGAGTGTAACCTATGGCTACACCTTC
TRBV29-1	.	TRBD2	TRBJ2-1	14	CSVESRLAGNEQFF	TGCAGCGTTGAGTCGAGACTAGCGGGGAATGAGCAGTTCTTC
TRBV7-3	.	TRBD2	TRBJ2-1	15	CASSRTSGVYNEQFF	TGTGCCAGCAGCCGGACTAGCGGGGTGTACAATGAGCAGTTCTTC
TRBV5-1	.	TRBD2	TRBJ2-3	16	CASSLGTSGGRNTQYF	TGCGCCAGCAGCCTCGGGACTAGCGGGGGGCGAAATACGCAGTATTTT
TRBV4-2	.	.	TRBJ2-7	13	CASSQGGPQEQYF	TGTGCCAGCAGCCAAGGGGGGCCCCAGGAGCAGTACTTC
TRBV7-9	few	TRBD2	TRBJ2-2	16	CASSFRTSGHTGELFF	TGTGCCAGCAGCTTTAGGACTAGCGGACACACCGGGGAGCTGTTTTTT
TRBV4-1	.	TRBD1	TRBJ1-2	13	CASSQVTGEGYTF	TGCGCCAGCAGCCAGGTGACAGGGGAAGGCTACACCTTC
TRBV13	.	.	TRBJ2-4	13	CASSLRTRDIQYF	TGTGCCAGCAGCCTCAGGACCCGGGACATTCAGTACTTC
TRBV6-5	.	.	TRBJ1-1	12	CASSYLNTEAFF	TGTGCCAGCAGTTACCTGAACACTGAAGCTTTCTTT
TRBV6-1	few	.	TRBJ1-5	14	CASSAEISNQPQHF	TGTGCCAGCAGTGCAGAAATCAGCAATCAGCCCCAGCATTTT
TRBV27	.	TRBD1	TRBJ1-1	17	CASSIDGTGYMNTEAFF	TGTGCCAGCAGTATCGATGGGACAGGGTATATGAACACTGAAGCTTTCTTT
TRBV30	.	.	TRBJ2-5	12	CAWSKSEETQYF	TGTGCCTGGAGTAAAAGCGAAGAGACCCAGTACTTC
TRBV5-1	.	.	TRBJ1-1	15	CASTTGQSRDTEAFF	TGCGCCAGCACGACCGGACAATCCAGGGACACTGAAGCTTTCTTT
TRBV14	.	.	TRBJ1-5	14	CASSQQGRNQPQHF	TGTGCCAGCAGCCAACAGGGCCGCAATCAGCCCCAGCATTTT
TRBV5-1	.	.	TRBJ2-1	15	CASSPLGTSLNEQFF	TGCGCCAGCAGCCCCCTCGGGACTTCCCTCAATGAGCAGTTCTTC
TRBV30	.	.	TRBJ2-6	13	CAWMWSGANVLTF	TGTGCCTGGATGTGGTCAGGGGCCAACGTCCTGACTTTC
TRBV6-5	.	TRBD1	TRBJ1-2	13	CASSSYRGRGYTF	TGTGCCAGCAGTTCTTACAGGGGGCGTGGCTACACCTTC
TRBV11-2	.	.	TRBJ1-1	17	CASSLEGTFGANTEAFF	TGTGCCAGCAGCTTAGAGGGGACCTTCGGGGCGAACACTGAAGCTTTCTTT
TRBV19	few	.	TRBJ1-5	12	CASSQYQGPQHF	TGTGCCAGTAGCCAGTACCAGGGGCCCCAGCATTTT
TRBV11-2	.	.	TRBJ1-2	15	CASSLTNGRISGYTF	TGTGCCAGCAGCTTAACGAACGGCAGGATTAGTGGCTACACCTTC
TRBV30	once	TRBD1	TRBJ2-7	14	CAWTPGTGAYEQYF	TGTGCCTGGACGCCCGGGACAGGGGCCTACGAGCAGTACTTC
TRBV29-1	few	.	TRBJ2-7	13	CSVAGQTPYEQYF	TGCAGCGTTGCAGGACAAACCCCCTACGAGCAGTACTTC
TRBV21-1	.	.	TRBJ1-2	14	CASIRRAASHGYTF	TGTGCCAGTATTCGACGAGCGGCATCGCATGGCTACACCTTC
TRBV27	.	TRBD2	TRBJ2-1	15	CASRGTSGAYNEQFF	TGTGCCAGCAGGGGGACTAGCGGGGCCTACAATGAGCAGTTCTTC
TRBV2	.	TRBD1	TRBJ1-5	15	CATSDRDRSNQPQHF	TGTGCCACCTCCGACAGGGATAGGAGCAATCAGCCCCAGCATTTT
TRBV29-1	.	.	TRBJ1-3	11	CSVLQLSTIYF	TGCAGCGTTTTACAGTTATCTACCATATATTTT
TRBV6-6	.	TRBD1	TRBJ1-2	12	CASKGQSYGYTF	TGTGCCAGCAAGGGACAGTCCTATGGCTACACCTTC
TRBV30	.	TRBD1	TRBJ1-1	12	CAWSPPGQGAFF	TGTGCCTGGAGTCCCCCGGGACAGGGGGCTTTCTTT
TRBV7-2	.	TRBD2	TRBJ2-7	13	CASELAGLSEQYF	TGTGCCAGTGAACTAGCGGGTCTTTCCGAGCAGTACTTC
TRBV28	.	.	TRBJ2-7	11	CASRAEYEQYF	TGTGCCAGCCGAGCGGAATACGAGCAGTACTTC
TRBV11-2	.	.	TRBJ1-1	15	CASSRRGAGDTEAFF	TGTGCCAGCAGCCGCCGGGGGGCAGGGGACACTGAAGCTTTCTTT
TRBV5-1	.	.	TRBJ2-7	13	CASSLNENYEQYF	TGCGCCAGCAGCTTAAACGAGAACTACGAGCAGTACTTC
TRBV6-1	.	.	TRBJ1-6	15	CASIRSRFLNSPLHF	TGTGCCAGCATAAGGTCGCGGTTTCTGAATTCACCCCTCCACTTT
TRBV5-6	.	.	TRBJ2-7	12	CASSPLGYEQYF	TGTGCCAGCAGCCCGCTAGGCTACGAGCAGTACTTC
TRBV7-8	.	TRBD2	TRBJ2-1	16	CASSLKRLAANNEQFF	TGTGCCAGCAGCCTTAAGAGACTAGCGGCCAACAATGAGCAGTTCTTC
TRBV5-6	.	.	TRBJ2-5	11	CASRDQETQYF	TGTGCCAGCAGAGATCAAGAGACCCAGTACTTC
TRBV29-1	.	.	TRBJ1-1	12	CSVELQRTEAFF	TGCAGCGTTGAGCTGCAGAGAACTGAAGCTTTCTTT
TRBV30	.	TRBD1	TRBJ1-5	16	CAWSPWTGRRDQPQHF	TGTGCCTGGAGTCCTTGGACAGGGCGAAGGGATCAGCCCCAGCATTTT
TRBV6-1	.	.	TRBJ1-2	13	CASRETGGYGYTF	TGTGCCAGCAGGGAAACAGGCGGCTATGGCTACACCTTC
TRBV30	.	.	TRBJ1-2	13	CAWSAGVYYGYTF	TGTGCCTGGAGTGCTGGGGTTTACTATGGCTACACCTTC
TRBV5-1	.	.	TRBJ1-1	14	CASSYVGETGRAFF	TGCGCCAGCAGCTATGTGGGGGAAACAGGGAGAGCTTTCTTT
TRBV23-1	.	TRBD1	TRBJ2-7	17	CASSHPDRDRATYEQYF	TGCGCCAGCAGTCATCCCGACCGGGACAGGGCAACCTACGAGCAGTACTTC
TRBV6-1	.	.	TRBJ1-4	14	CASSWTSTNEKLFF	TGTGCCAGCAGTTGGACATCAACTAATGAAAAACTGTTTTTT